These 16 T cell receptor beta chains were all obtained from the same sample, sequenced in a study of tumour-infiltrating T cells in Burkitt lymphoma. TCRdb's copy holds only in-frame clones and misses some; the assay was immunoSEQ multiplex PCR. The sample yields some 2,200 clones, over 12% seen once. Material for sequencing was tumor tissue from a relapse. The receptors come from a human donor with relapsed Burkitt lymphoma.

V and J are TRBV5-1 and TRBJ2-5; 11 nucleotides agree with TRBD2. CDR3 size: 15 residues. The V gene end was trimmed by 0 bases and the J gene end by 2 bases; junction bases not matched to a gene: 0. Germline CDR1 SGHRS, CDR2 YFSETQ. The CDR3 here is CASSLGLAGQETQYF. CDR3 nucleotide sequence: TGCGCCAGCAGCTTGGGACTAGCGGGGCAAGAGACCCAGTACTTC.

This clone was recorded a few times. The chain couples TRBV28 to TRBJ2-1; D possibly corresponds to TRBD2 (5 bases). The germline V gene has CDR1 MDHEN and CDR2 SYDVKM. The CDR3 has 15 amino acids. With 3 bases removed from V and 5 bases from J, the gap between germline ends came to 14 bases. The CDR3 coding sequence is TGTGCCAGCAGTTTTATGGGTATCGGGAACAATGAGCAGTTCTTC. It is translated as CASSFMGIGNNEQFF. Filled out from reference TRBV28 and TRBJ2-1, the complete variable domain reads DVKVTQSSRYLVKRTGEKVFLECVQDMDHENMFWYRQDPGLGLRLIYFSYDVKMKEKGDIPEGYSVSREKKERFSLILESASTNQTSMYLCASSFMGIGNNEQFFGPGTRLTVL.

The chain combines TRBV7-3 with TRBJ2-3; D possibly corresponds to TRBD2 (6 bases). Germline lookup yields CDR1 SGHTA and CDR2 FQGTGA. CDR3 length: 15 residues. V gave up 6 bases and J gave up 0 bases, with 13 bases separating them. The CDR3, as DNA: TGTGCCAGCAGACCCCCGGGACTTAGCACAGATACGCAGTATTTT. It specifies CASRPPGLSTDTQYF.

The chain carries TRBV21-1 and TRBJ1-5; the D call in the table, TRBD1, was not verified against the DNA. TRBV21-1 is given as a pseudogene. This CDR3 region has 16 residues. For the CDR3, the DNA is TGTGCCAGCAGCTCTTACGGACAGCTCTACAATCAGCCCCAGCATTTT. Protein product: CASSSYGQLYNQPQHF.

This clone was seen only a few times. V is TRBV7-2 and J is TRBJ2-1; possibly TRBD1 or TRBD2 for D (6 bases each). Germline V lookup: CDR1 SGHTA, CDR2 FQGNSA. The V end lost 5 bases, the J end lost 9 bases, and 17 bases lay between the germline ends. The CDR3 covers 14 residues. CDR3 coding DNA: TGTGCCAGCAGCGCACTTAGGGGGGCTGGTGAGCAGTTCTTC. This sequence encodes CASSALRGAGEQFF.

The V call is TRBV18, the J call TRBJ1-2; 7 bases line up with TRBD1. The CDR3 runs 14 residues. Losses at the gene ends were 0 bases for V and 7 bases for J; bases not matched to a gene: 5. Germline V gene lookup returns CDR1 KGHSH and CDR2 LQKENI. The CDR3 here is CASSPPTGRAGYTF. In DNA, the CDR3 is TGTGCCAGCTCACCACCGACAGGGAGAGCTGGCTACACCTTC.

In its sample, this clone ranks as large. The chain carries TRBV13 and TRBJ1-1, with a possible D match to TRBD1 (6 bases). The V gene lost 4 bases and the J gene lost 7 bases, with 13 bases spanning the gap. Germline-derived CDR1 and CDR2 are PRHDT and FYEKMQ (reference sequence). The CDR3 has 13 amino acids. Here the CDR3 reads CASSWGDTLEAFF. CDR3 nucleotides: TGTGCCAGCAGCTGGGGGGACACGCTTGAAGCTTTCTTT.

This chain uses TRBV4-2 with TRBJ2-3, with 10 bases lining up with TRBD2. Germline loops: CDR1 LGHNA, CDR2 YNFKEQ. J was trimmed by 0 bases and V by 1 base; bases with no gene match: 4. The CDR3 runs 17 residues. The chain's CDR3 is CASSQGASGGSTDTQYF. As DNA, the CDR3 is TGTGCCAGCAGCCAAGGTGCTAGCGGGGGTAGCACAGATACGCAGTATTTT.

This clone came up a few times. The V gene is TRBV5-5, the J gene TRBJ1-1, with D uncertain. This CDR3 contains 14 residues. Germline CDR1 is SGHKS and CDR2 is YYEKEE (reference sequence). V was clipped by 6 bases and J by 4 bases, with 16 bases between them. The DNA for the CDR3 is TGTGCCAGCACCCCTAGTTGGTCGTTCACTGAAGCTTTCTTT. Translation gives CASTPSWSFTEAFF.

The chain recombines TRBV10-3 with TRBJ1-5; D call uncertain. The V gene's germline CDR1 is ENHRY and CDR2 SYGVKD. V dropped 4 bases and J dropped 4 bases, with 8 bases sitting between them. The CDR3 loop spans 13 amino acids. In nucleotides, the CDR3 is TGTGCCATCAGTGTAGGTCTTAATCAGCCCCAGCATTTT. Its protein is CAISVGLNQPQHF.

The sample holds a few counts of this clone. The CDR3 is CASSLLRYEQYF. CDR3 coding DNA: TGTGCCAGCAGCTTACTACGATACGAGCAGTACTTC. The rearrangement joins TRBV11-2 to TRBJ2-7; unclear D gene. With 2 bases removed from V and 4 bases from J, the gap between germline ends came to 6 bases. CDR3 length: 12 amino acids. The germline V gene has CDR1 SGHAT and CDR2 FQNNGV.

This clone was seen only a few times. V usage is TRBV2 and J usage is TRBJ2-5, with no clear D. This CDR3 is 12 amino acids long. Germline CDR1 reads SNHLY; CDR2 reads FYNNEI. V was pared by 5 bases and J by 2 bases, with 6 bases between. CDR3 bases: TGTGCCAGCAGTCCCTATCAAGAGACCCAGTACTTC. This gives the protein CASSPYQETQYF.

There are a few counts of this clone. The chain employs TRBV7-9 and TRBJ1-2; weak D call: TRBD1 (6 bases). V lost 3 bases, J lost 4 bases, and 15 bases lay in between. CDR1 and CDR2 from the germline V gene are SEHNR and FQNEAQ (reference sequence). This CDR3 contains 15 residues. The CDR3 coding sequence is TGTGCCAGCAGCTTTGGGGGGCGATTGACCTATGGCTACACCTTC. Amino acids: CASSFGGRLTYGYTF. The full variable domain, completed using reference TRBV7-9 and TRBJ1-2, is DTGVSQNPRHKITKRGQNVTFRCDPISEHNRLYWYRQTLGQGPEFLTYFQNEAQLEKSRLLSDRFSAERPKGSFSTLEIQRTEQGDSAMYLCASSFGGRLTYGYTFGSGTRLTVV.

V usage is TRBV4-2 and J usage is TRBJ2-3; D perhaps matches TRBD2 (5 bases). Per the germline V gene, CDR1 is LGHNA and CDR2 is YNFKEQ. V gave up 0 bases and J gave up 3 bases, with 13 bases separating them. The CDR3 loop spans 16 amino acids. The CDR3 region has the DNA TGTGCCAGCAGCCAAGATGATGGCCTAGCAACAGATACGCAGTATTTT. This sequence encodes CASSQDDGLATDTQYF.

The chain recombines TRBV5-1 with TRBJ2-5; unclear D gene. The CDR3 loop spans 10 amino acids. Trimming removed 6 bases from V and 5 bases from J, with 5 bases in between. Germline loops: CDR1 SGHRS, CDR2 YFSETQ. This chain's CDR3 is CASNIETQYF. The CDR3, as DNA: TGCGCCAGCAATATCGAGACCCAGTACTTC.

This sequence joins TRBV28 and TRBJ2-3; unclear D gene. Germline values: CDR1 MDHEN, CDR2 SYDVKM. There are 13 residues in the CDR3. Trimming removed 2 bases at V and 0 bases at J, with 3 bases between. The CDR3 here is CASSLGSTDTQYF. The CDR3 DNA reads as TGTGCCAGCAGTTTAGGTAGCACAGATACGCAGTATTTT.